These 15 T cell receptor beta chains share one sample of origin, sequenced in a study of T cell changes during pregnancy in multiple sclerosis. The repertoire was sequenced with immunoSEQ multiplex PCR; TCRdb's copy has only in-frame clones and lacks some. The sample lists tens of thousands of clones; roughly 91% were seen once. The input for sequencing was peripheral blood, taken in the first trimester of pregnancy. The receptors come from a female donor with multiple sclerosis, enrolled in a pregnancy study.

For this clone: In the same sample, other DNA sequences code for this CDR3. The chain carries TRBV28 and TRBJ2-2; maybe TRBD2 (5 bases). CDR1 and CDR2 (germline): MDHEN, SYDVKM. Trimming removed 5 bases at V and 4 bases at J, with 8 bases between. The CDR3 is made up of 13 amino acids. This CDR3 is CASSVTSTGELFF. CDR3 bases: TGTGCCAGCAGTGTCACTAGCACCGGGGAGCTGTTTTTT.

The V call is TRBV5-1, the J call TRBJ1-2; 7 bases are shared with TRBD1. Per the germline V gene, CDR1 is SGHRS and CDR2 is YFSETQ. With V trimmed by 7 bases and J by 2 bases, 11 bases remained unmatched. The CDR3 covers 15 residues. In nucleotides, the CDR3 is TGCGCCAGCCGAGTAGTATCGGGACAGAACTATGGCTACACCTTC. Translation: CASRVVSGQNYGYTF.

The rearrangement links TRBV4-3 to TRBJ2-4; TRBD1 matches at 11 bases. The V gene's germline CDR1 is LGHNA and CDR2 YSLEER. Germline trimming cut 1 base from V and 7 bases from J; bases unmatched to any gene: 9. The CDR3 consists of 17 residues. CDR3 amino acids: CASSQGFTGTGGNIQYF. CDR3 DNA: TGCGCCAGCAGCCAAGGGTTTACCGGGACAGGGGGGAACATTCAGTACTTC.

This chain joins TRBV28 and TRBJ1-4, with D tentatively TRBD1 (6 bases). The CDR3 is 14 amino acids. Trimming took 7 bases from V and 8 from J, leaving 17 bases between them. Germline V gene sequence: CDR1 MDHEN, CDR2 SYDVKM. The chain's CDR3 is CASTPTGGREKLFF. The CDR3 DNA reads TGTGCCAGCACCCCGACAGGAGGAAGAGAAAAACTGTTTTTT. Using reference TRBV28 and TRBJ1-4 for the parts outside the CDR3, the full variable domain is DVKVTQSSRYLVKRTGEKVFLECVQDMDHENMFWYRQDPGLGLRLIYFSYDVKMKEKGDIPEGYSVSREKKERFSLILESASTNQTSMYLCASTPTGGREKLFFGSGTQLSVL.

The chain combines TRBV29-1 with TRBJ1-1; 7 bases are a match to TRBD1. This CDR3 region has 14 residues. V lost 8 bases, J lost 1 base, and 10 bases stayed unmatched. CDR1 SQVTM and CDR2 ANQGSEA come from the germline V gene. In DNA form, the CDR3 reads TGCAGCCTCTCCTTGGGACAGAAGAACACTGAAGCTTTCTTT. This translates into CSLSLGQKNTEAFF.

The V gene is TRBV19, the J gene TRBJ2-1; the match to TRBD2 covers 9 bases. V dropped 5 bases and J dropped 3; count of bases not matched to a gene: 5. The germline CDR1 and CDR2 sequences are LNHDA and SQIVND (reference sequence). This CDR3 is built from 15 residues. CDR3 in amino acids: CASSSGRGGYNEQFF. The CDR3 DNA follows: TGTGCCAGTAGTTCCGGGCGGGGGGGCTACAATGAGCAGTTCTTC.

The chain carries TRBV5-6 and TRBJ2-7; weak D call: TRBD2 (5 bases). The CDR3 has 13 residues. Trimming took 4 bases from V and 7 from J, leaving 15 bases between them. Germline lookup yields CDR1 SGHDT and CDR2 YYEEEE. This chain's CDR3 is CASSRRRGGEQYF. Written as DNA, the CDR3 is TGTGCCAGCAGCCGAAGACGGGGTGGGGAGCAGTACTTC.

The J gene is TRBJ2-5, the V gene TRBV7-2; 8 positions match TRBD1. The germline gives CDR1 SGHTA, CDR2 FQGNSA. V gave up 0 bases and J gave up 6 bases; unmatched junction bases: 9. This CDR3 contains 16 residues. The CDR3 DNA sequence: TGTGCCAGCAGCTTAGCTCCATGGGACAGGAGGAAGACCCAGTACTTC. Residues: CASSLAPWDRRKTQYF. The full variable domain, with the rest looked up from reference TRBV7-2 and TRBJ2-5, is GAGVSQSPSNKVTEKGKDVELRCDPISGHTALYWYRQSLGQGLEFLIYFQGNSAPDKSGLPSDRFSAERTGGSVSTLTIQRTQQEDSAVYLCASSLAPWDRRKTQYFGPGTRLLVL.

The chain combines TRBV5-1 with TRBJ2-7; tentatively, D is TRBD1 (6 bases). Trimming stripped 3 bases from V and 2 bases from J, with 15 bases between. The CDR3 totals 15 residues. Germline CDR1 reads SGHRS; CDR2 reads YFSETQ. For the CDR3, the DNA is TGCGCCAGCAGCTGGTCCGGGACACCAACCTACGAGCAGTACTTC. Its translation is CASSWSGTPTYEQYF.

This rearrangement joins TRBV4-1 to TRBJ2-5; no definite D call. The J call may not be correct, given that the DNA end is closer to TRBJ2-7. Germline values: CDR1 MGHRA, CDR2 YSYEKL. The CDR3 has 12 residues. CDR3 amino acids: CASSQGQDEQYF. As DNA, the CDR3 is TGCGCCAGCAGCCAAGGACAAGACGAGCAGTACTTC.

This clone was recorded a few times. The CDR3 loop is CASSLRGGNTGELFF. CDR3 DNA sequence: TGTGCCAGCAGCTTACGAGGTGGAAACACCGGGGAGCTGTTTTTT. The V and J genes are TRBV7-3 and TRBJ2-2, with no clear D. CDR3 length equals 15 residues. Deletions cut 2 bases from V and 2 bases from J, with 9 bases between. Germline assignment: CDR1 SGHTA and CDR2 FQGTGA. The full variable domain, its missing parts supplied by reference TRBV7-3 and TRBJ2-2, is GAGVSQTPSNKVTEKGKYVELRCDPISGHTALYWYRQSLGQGPEFLIYFQGTGAADDSGLPNDRFFAVRPEGSVSTLKIQRTERGDSAVYLCASSLRGGNTGELFFGEGSRLTVL.

The chain links TRBV19 to TRBJ2-2; D call uncertain. This CDR3 spans 16 amino acids. The V and J ends lost 4 bases and 2 bases respectively, with 14 bases between them. The germline gives CDR1 LNHDA, CDR2 SQIVND (reference sequence). This chain's CDR3 is CASSNQRILNTGELFF. DNA of the CDR3: TGTGCCAGTAGTAATCAACGAATACTTAACACCGGGGAGCTGTTTTTT.

A note on this clone: The same CDR3 arises from other DNA sequences in this sample as well. The rearrangement joins TRBV6-5 to TRBJ2-7; D possibly corresponds to TRBD2 (6 bases). Germline lookup yields CDR1 MNHEY and CDR2 SVGAGI. CDR3 length: 15 residues. V was clipped by 0 bases and J by 2 bases, with 11 bases between them. This chain's CDR3 is CASSYSRAGTYEQYF. The CDR3 nucleotides read TGTGCCAGCAGTTACTCGAGGGCGGGAACCTACGAGCAGTACTTC.

The V and J genes are TRBV6-5 and TRBJ2-1, with D possibly TRBD1 on 6 matching bases. Germline V gene lookup returns CDR1 MNHEY and CDR2 SVGAGI. With 4 bases removed from V and 6 bases from J, the gap between germline ends came to 10 bases. The CDR3 sequence is 13 residues long. The CDR3 DNA reads as TGTGCCAGCAGTTCCGGACAGATCAATGAGCAGTTCTTC. It codes for CASSSGQINEQFF.

The chain has TRBV11-3 and TRBJ2-2; 7 bases are a match to TRBD2. Germline CDR1 and CDR2: SGHNT and YENEEA. Losses at the gene ends were 1 base for V and 1 base for J; bases not matched to a gene: 9. This CDR3 spans 18 amino acids. Written as DNA, the CDR3 is TGTGCCAGCAGCTTAGGGCGTTTAGCGGGCAGGAACACCGGGGAGCTGTTTTTT. Residues: CASSLGRLAGRNTGELFF. Using reference TRBV11-3 and TRBJ2-2 for the parts outside the CDR3, the full variable domain is EAGVVQSPRYKIIEKKQPVAFWCNPISGHNTLYWYLQNLGQGPELLIRYENEEAVDDSQLPKDRFSAERLKGVDSTLKIQPAELGDSAVYLCASSLGRLAGRNTGELFFGEGSRLTVL.